These T cell receptor beta chains were read from a single sample in a study of control samples from healthy donors and cancer patients. Libraries were prepared by immunoSEQ multiplex PCR; TCRdb keeps only in-frame clonotypes and omits some of them. Altogether about 410,000 clones are present, 90% being singletons, with the ten largest covering 5% to 7%. The sample taken for sequencing was PBMCs. These receptors originate from a man in his forties with head and neck cancer. Each CDR3 is given with its conserved first and last residue. The order of the fields is V gene, D gene, CDR3 protein. D genes are given only for firm matches.

v_call: TRBV7-8; d_call: TRBD2; cdr3_aa: CASSLVGLADSYNEQFF
v_call: TRBV30; d_call: -; cdr3_aa: CAWSVGLPGSAFF
v_call: TRBV11-2; d_call: TRBD1; cdr3_aa: CASSRLGQGGSETQYF
v_call: TRBV5-8; d_call: -; cdr3_aa: CASSSLYRSGGYEQYF
v_call: TRBV18; d_call: -; cdr3_aa: CASSPRGVTGELFF
v_call: TRBV19; d_call: TRBD1; cdr3_aa: CASRGQGPPRPGGYTF
v_call: TRBV6-5; d_call: -; cdr3_aa: CASSYSADSGNTIYF
v_call: TRBV27; d_call: TRBD1; cdr3_aa: CASSLDRVTDTQYF
v_call: TRBV6-6; d_call: -; cdr3_aa: CASSRGAGIGRYNSPLHF
v_call: TRBV25-1; d_call: TRBD1; cdr3_aa: CASSGNRGSFYGYTF
v_call: TRBV4-1; d_call: -; cdr3_aa: CASSRLQGGYEQYF
v_call: TRBV28; d_call: -; cdr3_aa: CASSFPRAEGQPQHF
v_call: TRBV24-1; d_call: TRBD2; cdr3_aa: CATSASGGTKYNEQFF
v_call: TRBV29-1; d_call: TRBD2; cdr3_aa: CSSAGGAYEQFF
v_call: TRBV19; d_call: -; cdr3_aa: CASSLGQPGGTTIYF
v_call: TRBV13; d_call: -; cdr3_aa: CASSLSPETYEQYF
v_call: TRBV2; d_call: -; cdr3_aa: CASPASESSYEQYF
v_call: TRBV6-2/TRBV6-3; d_call: TRBD2; cdr3_aa: CASSFPSSTSGGSLAKNIQYF
v_call: TRBV6-1; d_call: TRBD1; cdr3_aa: CASSETGRTEAFF
v_call: TRBV24-1; d_call: TRBD1; cdr3_aa: CATSDPGQGPYGYTF
v_call: TRBV11-3; d_call: TRBD2; cdr3_aa: CASSPGGTRLAGELFF
v_call: TRBV19; d_call: -; cdr3_aa: CASSIGQGPHGTQYF
v_call: TRBV28; d_call: -; cdr3_aa: CASSSGEQYF
v_call: TRBV4-1; d_call: -; cdr3_aa: CASNQGPGPGELFF
v_call: TRBV20-1; d_call: -; cdr3_aa: CSASTMYSNQPQHF
v_call: TRBV4-1; d_call: TRBD1; cdr3_aa: CASSPSGQGEGYTF
v_call: TRBV18; d_call: -; cdr3_aa: CASSPEITYEQYF
v_call: TRBV19; d_call: TRBD1; cdr3_aa: CASSSTGTVNYGYTF
v_call: TRBV5-4; d_call: -; cdr3_aa: CASSLGNYPALREFF
v_call: TRBV9; d_call: TRBD2; cdr3_aa: CASSLSPGLAGGGGVYEQYF
v_call: TRBV5-8; d_call: -; cdr3_aa: CASSWHRGGSTDTQYF
v_call: TRBV28; d_call: TRBD1; cdr3_aa: CASSSGDRGGNQPQHF
v_call: TRBV30; d_call: -; cdr3_aa: CAWRDSLNQPQHF
v_call: TRBV24-1; d_call: TRBD2; cdr3_aa: CATSERTSGVNEQFF
v_call: TRBV4-3; d_call: TRBD2; cdr3_aa: CASSQDGGGGTDTQYF
v_call: TRBV9; d_call: TRBD1; cdr3_aa: CASSVGGRGQGAFF
v_call: TRBV28; d_call: -; cdr3_aa: CASRPNGQRSAGNTIYF
v_call: TRBV5-1; d_call: -; cdr3_aa: CASSLSPNTEAFF
v_call: TRBV18; d_call: TRBD2; cdr3_aa: CASSPREGTGELFF
v_call: TRBV5-1; d_call: -; cdr3_aa: CASSLEAGYGYTF
v_call: TRBV10-3; d_call: TRBD1; cdr3_aa: CAISESPGQGTSGANVLTF
v_call: TRBV18; d_call: -; cdr3_aa: CASSPSGSGANVLTF